This paragraph reports one TCR beta chain. Antigen specificity is unknown. V was pared by 0 bases and J by 0 bases, with 3 bases of the junction left unmatched. The CDR3 runs 17 residues. The germline CDR1 and CDR2 sequences are KGHSH and LQKENI. Random hexamers were used to reverse transcribe roughly 0.45 to 1 ug of RNA. TCR beta CDR3 was amplified by immunoSEQ covering 54 Vbeta and 13 Jbeta. Via MiXCR, TCRdb re-called the immunoSEQ multiplex PCR reads, giving one row per CDR3 protein. The repertoire holds tens of thousands of distinct CDR3 sequences, with under 95% as singletons. This entry comes from a study of CD8 T cells in Susac syndrome. CD8+ and CD4+ T cells from blood underwent TCR beta sequencing, which was carried out in a high-throughput format. While CD8+ and CD4+ T cells were isolated negatively, TEMRA cells were enriched by FACS. Study-level results: As acknowledged by the study, its TCR sequencing and HLA analysis included a relatively small number of individuals.

Input material: CD8+ T cells from PBMCs. The sequence derives from a human donor in good health. V usage is TRBV18 and J usage is TRBJ2-2, with 8 bases lining up with TRBD1. The CDR3 nucleotides are TGTGCCAGCTCACCACCGGACAGGGTGCCGAACACCGGGGAGCTGTTTTTT. Protein: CASSPPDRVPNTGELFF.